This entry features one T cell receptor beta chain sequence. Its matching antigen is unknown. This entry comes from a study of T-cell memory formation after mild COVID-19. Study-wide background: TCR clusters largely stayed donor specific.

Germline CDR1 reads SGHTA; CDR2 reads FQGNSA. The V end was cut by 5 bases, the J end by 0 bases, with 16 bases between. The CDR3 extends over 16 amino acids. Points from the study as a whole: In second-wave clones peaking day 37, SARS-CoV-2 specificity remained unconfirmed. Shrinking CD4+ clones were chiefly CM and EM; CD8+ ones were chiefly EMRA.

TCR alpha and TCR beta cDNA libraries with sample barcodes and UMIs came from 5'RACE using constant-segment primers. One entry per CDR3 protein results from TCRdb running MiXCR on the 5' RACE reads. The table includes some 250,000 distinct CDR3 sequences, 7.5% to 10% detected once. The rearrangement links TRBV7-2 to TRBJ1-1, with a tentative D call TRBD1 (6 bases). The receptor's source is a young man who had mild COVID-19 (a few samples of this study predate the infection). Cell type and time point are not known. Sequencing used PBMCs or a T cell subset sorted from them (not recorded which). The CDR3 DNA reads as TGTGCCAGCAGCCCCCGAGGGGGTATAATGAACACTGAAGCTTTCTTT. Its protein product is CASSPRGGIMNTEAFF.